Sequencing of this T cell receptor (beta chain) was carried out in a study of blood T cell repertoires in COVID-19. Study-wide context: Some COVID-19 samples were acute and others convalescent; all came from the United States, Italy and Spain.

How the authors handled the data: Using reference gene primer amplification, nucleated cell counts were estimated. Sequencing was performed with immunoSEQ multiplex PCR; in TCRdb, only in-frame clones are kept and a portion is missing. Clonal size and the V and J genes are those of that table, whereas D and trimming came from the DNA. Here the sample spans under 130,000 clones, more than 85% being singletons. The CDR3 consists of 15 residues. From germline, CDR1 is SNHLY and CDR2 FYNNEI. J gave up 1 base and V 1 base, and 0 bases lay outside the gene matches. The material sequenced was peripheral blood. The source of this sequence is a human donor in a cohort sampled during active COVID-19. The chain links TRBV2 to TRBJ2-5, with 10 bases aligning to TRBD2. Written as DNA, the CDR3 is TGTGCCAGCAGTGAAGGACTAGCGGGCCAAGAGACCCAGTACTTC. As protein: CASSEGLAGQETQYF.